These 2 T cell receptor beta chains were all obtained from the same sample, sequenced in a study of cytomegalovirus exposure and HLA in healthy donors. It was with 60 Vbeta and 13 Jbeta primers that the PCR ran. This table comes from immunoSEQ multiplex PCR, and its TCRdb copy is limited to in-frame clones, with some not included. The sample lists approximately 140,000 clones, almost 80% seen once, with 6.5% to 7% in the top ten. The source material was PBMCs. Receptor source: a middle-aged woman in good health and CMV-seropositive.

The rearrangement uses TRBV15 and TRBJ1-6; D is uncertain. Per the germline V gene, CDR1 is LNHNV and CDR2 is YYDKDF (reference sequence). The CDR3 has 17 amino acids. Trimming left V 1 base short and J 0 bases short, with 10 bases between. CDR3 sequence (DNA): TGTGCCACCAGCAGAGTCCCGGGAGGCTCCTATAATTCACCCCTCCACTTT. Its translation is CATSRVPGGSYNSPLHF. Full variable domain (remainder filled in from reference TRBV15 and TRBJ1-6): DAMVIQNPRYQVTQFGKPVTLSCSQTLNHNVMYWYQQKSSQAPKLLFHYYDKDFNNEADTPDNFQSRRPNTSFCFLDIRSPGLGDTAMYLCATSRVPGGSYNSPLHFGNGTRLTVT.

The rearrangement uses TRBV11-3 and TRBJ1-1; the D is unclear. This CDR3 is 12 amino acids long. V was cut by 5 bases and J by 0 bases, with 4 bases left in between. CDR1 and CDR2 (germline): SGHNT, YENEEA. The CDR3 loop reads CASSRMNTEAFF. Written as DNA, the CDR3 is TGTGCCAGCAGCCGTATGAACACTGAAGCTTTCTTT.